What follows is one T cell receptor beta chain and its context. Here immunoSEQ multiplex PCR was the method, and the copy in TCRdb shows in-frame clones only, minus some. The sample has about 300,000 clones; 89% are singletons. This CDR3 is 14 amino acids long. CDR1 MGHDK and CDR2 SYGVNS come from the germline V gene. J gave up 2 bases and V 6 bases, and 3 bases lay outside the gene matches. The data originate from a study of blood T cell repertoires in COVID-19. This TCR was recovered from a man aged 18-30 years who had recovered from COVID-19. Material for sequencing was peripheral blood. J is TRBJ1-5 and V is TRBV25-1; 8 positions match TRBD1. Written as DNA, the CDR3 is TGTGCCAGCAGCCAGACAGGGGGCAATCAGCCCCAGCATTTT. Translating it yields CASSQTGGNQPQHF.